The T cell receptor beta chain under discussion was sequenced for a study of cytomegalovirus exposure and HLA in healthy donors. 60 Vbeta and 13 Jbeta primers were used in PCR. Measured with immunoSEQ multiplex PCR; TCRdb has only the in-frame clones, and not every one. Among about 240,000 clones listed, around 80% were seen once. This receptor was identified in a woman aged 60-75 years in good health and CMV-seropositive. Sequencing was performed on PBMCs.

This CDR3 reads CASSAFDRGETQYF. Here the CDR3 DNA reads TGTGCCAGCAGCGCCTTTGACAGGGGAGAGACCCAGTACTTC. The rearrangement uses TRBV9 and TRBJ2-5; TRBD1 matches 8 bases. This CDR3 has 14 amino acids. With V trimmed by 3 bases and J by 4 bases, 5 bases remained unmatched. Per germline, CDR1 SGDLS and CDR2 YYNGEE.